The rows below give T cell receptor beta chains drawn from one sample of a study of T cells in Graves' hyperthyroidism and ophthalmopathy. TCRdb analysed the multiplex PCR reads with MiXCR anew, one entry per CDR3 protein. The profile shows over 700,000 distinct CDR3 sequences, over 35% of them singletons. Sequencing used blood. All receptors derive from a man aged 18 to 35 with Graves' hyperthyroidism. CDR3s include the opening cysteine and the closing phenylalanine or tryptophan.

J gene,V gene,CDR3 protein
TRBJ2-2,TRBV29-1,CSVETGEGPGELFF
TRBJ1-5,TRBV10-3,CAISESMAQNQPQHF
TRBJ1-1,TRBV7-9,CASSSFRGHTEAFF
TRBJ1-1,TRBV12-3/TRBV12-4,CASSEVPRPTGAFF
TRBJ1-6,TRBV13,CASSPGQGEGSPLHF
TRBJ2-6,TRBV7-6,CASSHPEGSGANVLTF
TRBJ1-5,TRBV2,CASSETGGRQPQHF
TRBJ2-7,TRBV12-3/TRBV12-4,CASSYRSDYEQYF
TRBJ2-5,TRBV7-3,CASRRATTGETQYF
TRBJ2-2,TRBV10-3,CAITSAQGANTGELFF
TRBJ2-1,TRBV13,CASSRGLNEQFF
TRBJ1-5,TRBV20-1,CSARDGAQGRDQPQHF
TRBJ1-5,TRBV6-5,CASRTGEQPQHF
TRBJ1-5,TRBV6-5,CASSEIEARGPQHF
TRBJ1-1,TRBV12-3/TRBV12-4,CASRPTGGPNTEAFF
TRBJ2-7,TRBV4-1,CASSQEKQGGYEQYF
TRBJ2-7,TRBV29-1,CSVALQKEPYEQYF
TRBJ1-2,TRBV4-1,CASSQHGQGYTF
TRBJ2-5,TRBV5-1,CASSLESGRETQYF
TRBJ1-1,TRBV29-1,CSVSTGAYTEAFF
TRBJ2-6,TRBV4-3,CASSQVTGSSSGANVLTF
TRBJ1-5,TRBV9,CASSFGQGPQPQHF